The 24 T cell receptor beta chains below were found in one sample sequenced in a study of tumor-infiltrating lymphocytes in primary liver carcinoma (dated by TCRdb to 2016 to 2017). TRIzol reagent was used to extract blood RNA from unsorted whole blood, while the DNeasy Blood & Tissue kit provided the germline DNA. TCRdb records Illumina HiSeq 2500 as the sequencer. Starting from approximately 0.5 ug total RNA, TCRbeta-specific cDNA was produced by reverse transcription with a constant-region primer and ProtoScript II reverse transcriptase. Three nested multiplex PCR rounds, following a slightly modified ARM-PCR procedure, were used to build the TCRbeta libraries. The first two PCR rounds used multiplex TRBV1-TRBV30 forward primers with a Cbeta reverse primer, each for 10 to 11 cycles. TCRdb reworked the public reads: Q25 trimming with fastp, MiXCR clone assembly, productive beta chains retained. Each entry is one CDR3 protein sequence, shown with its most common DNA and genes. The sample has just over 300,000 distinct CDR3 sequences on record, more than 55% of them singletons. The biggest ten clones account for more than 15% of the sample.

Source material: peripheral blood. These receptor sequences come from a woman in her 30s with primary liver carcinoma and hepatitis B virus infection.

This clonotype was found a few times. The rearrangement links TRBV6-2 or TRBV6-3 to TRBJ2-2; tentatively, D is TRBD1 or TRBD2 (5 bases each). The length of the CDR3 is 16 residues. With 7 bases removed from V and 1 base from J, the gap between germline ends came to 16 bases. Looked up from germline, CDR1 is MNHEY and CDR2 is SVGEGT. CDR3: CASIRAGTMNTGELFF. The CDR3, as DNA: TGTGCCAGCATCCGAGCCGGGACCATGAACACCGGGGAGCTGTTTTTT.

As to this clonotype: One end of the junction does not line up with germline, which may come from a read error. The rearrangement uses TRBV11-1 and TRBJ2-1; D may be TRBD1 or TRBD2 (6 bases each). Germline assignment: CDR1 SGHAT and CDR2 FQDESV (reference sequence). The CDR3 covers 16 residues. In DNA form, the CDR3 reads TGTGCCAGCAGCAGGGGGGCTATGGCTTCCGACAATGAGCAGTTATTC. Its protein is CASSRGAMASDNEQLF.

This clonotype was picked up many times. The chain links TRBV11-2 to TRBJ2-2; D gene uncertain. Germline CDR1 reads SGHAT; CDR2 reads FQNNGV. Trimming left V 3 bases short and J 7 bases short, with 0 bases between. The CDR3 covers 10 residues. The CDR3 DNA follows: TGTGCCAGCAGCTTCGGGGAGCTGTTTTTT. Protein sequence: CASSFGELFF.

The CDR3, as DNA: TGTGCCAGCAGTGACGGACTAGGGGTAGCGTTCTTC. This encodes CASSDGLGVAFF. The V call is TRBV6-4, the J call TRBJ2-1; 7 nucleotides match TRBD2. The J segment lost 15 bases and the V segment lost 2 bases, leaving 7 bases of the junction unmatched. This CDR3 is 12 amino acids long. Germline V lookup: CDR1 MRHNA, CDR2 SNTAGT.

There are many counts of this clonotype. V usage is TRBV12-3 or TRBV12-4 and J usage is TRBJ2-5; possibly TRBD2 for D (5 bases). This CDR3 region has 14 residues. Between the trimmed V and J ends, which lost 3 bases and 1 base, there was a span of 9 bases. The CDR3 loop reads CASSLISAQETQYF. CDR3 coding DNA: TGTGCCAGCAGTTTGATTAGCGCCCAAGAGACCCAGTACTTC.

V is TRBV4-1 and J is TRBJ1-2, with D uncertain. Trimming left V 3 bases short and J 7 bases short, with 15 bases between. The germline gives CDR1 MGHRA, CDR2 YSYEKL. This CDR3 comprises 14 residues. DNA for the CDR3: TGCGCCAGCAGCCATGTAGGATTCTTGGGTGGCTACACCTTC. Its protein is CASSHVGFLGGYTF.

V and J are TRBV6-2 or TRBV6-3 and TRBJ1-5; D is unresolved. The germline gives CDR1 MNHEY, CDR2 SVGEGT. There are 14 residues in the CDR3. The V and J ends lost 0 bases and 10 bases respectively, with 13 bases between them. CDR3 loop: CASSYSAVIYPQHF. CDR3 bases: TGTGCCAGCAGTTACTCGGCGGTAATTTATCCCCAGCATTTT.

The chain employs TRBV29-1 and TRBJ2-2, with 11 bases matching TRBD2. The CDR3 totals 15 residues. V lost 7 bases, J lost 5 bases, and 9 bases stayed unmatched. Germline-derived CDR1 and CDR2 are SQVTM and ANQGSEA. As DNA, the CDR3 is TGCAGCGCAGTGACTAGCGGGATGGGTACCGGGGAGCTGTTTTTT. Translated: CSAVTSGMGTGELFF.

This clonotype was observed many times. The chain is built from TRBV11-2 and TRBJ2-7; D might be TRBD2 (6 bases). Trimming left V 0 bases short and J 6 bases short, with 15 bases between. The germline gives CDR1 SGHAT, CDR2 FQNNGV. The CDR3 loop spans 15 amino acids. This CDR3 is CASSLDLAGAGEQYF. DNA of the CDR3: TGTGCCAGCAGCTTAGATTTGGCAGGAGCGGGCGAGCAGTACTTC.

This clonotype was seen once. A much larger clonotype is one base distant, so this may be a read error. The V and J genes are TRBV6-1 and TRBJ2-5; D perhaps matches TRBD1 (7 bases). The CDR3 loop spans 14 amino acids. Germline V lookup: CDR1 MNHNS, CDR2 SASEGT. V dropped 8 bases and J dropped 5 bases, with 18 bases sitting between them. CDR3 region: CASGVKQGRETQYF. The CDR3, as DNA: TGTGCCAGCGGTGTTAAACAGGGGAGGGAGACCCAGTACTTC.

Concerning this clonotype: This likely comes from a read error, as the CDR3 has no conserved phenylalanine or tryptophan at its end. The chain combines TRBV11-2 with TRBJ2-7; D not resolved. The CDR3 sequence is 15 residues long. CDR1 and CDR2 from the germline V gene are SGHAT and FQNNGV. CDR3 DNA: TGTGCCAACAGCCTACGTCCCGAGTTTTCCTACGAGCAGTACTTG. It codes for CANSLRPEFSYEQYL.

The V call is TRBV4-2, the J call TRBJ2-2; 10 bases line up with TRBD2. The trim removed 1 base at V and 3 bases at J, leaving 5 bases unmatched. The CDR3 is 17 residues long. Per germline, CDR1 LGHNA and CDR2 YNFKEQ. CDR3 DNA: TGTGCCAGCAGCCAAGTATGGGGACTAGCGTACACCGGGGAGCTGTTTTTT. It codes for CASSQVWGLAYTGELFF.

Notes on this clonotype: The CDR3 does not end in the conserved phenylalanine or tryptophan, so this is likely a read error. CDR3 loop: CASSTRDRSYEQYI. The CDR3 DNA follows: TGTGCCAGCAGTACTCGGGACAGGAGCTACGAGCAGTACATC. The chain uses TRBV6-5 and TRBJ2-7; TRBD1 agrees at 8 bases. The CDR3 has 14 amino acids. CDR1 is MNHEY and CDR2 is SVGAGI in the germline V gene. The J segment lost 3 bases and the V segment lost 5 bases, leaving 6 bases of the junction unmatched.

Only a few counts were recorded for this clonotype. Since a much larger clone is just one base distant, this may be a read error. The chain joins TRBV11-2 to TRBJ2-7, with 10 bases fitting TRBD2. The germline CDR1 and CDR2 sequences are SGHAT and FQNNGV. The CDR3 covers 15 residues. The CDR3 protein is CASNLGLAGVPEQYF. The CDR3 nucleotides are TGTGCCAGCAACTTAGGGCTAGCGGGAGTTCCCGAGCAGTACTTC.

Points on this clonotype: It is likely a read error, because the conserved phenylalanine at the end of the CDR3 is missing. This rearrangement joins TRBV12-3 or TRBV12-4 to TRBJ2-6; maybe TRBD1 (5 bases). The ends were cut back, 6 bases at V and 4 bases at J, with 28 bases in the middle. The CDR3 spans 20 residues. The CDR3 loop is CASRPRGGRLTVSGANVLTL. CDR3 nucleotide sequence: TGTGCCAGCAGACCAAGGGGTGGACGGCTTACCGTTTCCGGGGCCAACGTCCTGACTTTG.

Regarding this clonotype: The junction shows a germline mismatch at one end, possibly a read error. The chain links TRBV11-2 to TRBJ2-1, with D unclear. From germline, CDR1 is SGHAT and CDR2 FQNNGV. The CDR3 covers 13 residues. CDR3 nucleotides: TGTGCCAGCGGCTTAGATCTGAGCAATGAGCAGTTCTTC. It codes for CASGLDLSNEQFF.

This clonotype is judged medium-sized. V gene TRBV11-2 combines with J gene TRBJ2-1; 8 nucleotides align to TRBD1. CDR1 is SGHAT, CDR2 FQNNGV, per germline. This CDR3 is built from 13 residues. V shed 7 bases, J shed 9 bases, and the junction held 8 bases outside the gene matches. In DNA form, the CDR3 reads TGTGCCAGCAAAATGACAGGGGTAACTGAGCAGTTCTTC. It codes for CASKMTGVTEQFF.

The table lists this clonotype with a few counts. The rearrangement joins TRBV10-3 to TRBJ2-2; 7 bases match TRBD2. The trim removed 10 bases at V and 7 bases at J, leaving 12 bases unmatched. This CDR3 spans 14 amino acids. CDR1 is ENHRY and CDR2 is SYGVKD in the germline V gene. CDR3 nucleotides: TGTGCCACCAGAGGGAGGGATGAGGACGGGGAGCTGTTTTTT. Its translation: CATRGRDEDGELFF.

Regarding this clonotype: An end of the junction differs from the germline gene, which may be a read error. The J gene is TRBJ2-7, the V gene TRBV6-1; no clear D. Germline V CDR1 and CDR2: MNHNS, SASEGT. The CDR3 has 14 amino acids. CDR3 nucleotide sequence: TGTGCCGGCAGTGGAATCGAGCTAGGCTACGAGCAGTACTTC. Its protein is CAGSGIELGYEQYF.

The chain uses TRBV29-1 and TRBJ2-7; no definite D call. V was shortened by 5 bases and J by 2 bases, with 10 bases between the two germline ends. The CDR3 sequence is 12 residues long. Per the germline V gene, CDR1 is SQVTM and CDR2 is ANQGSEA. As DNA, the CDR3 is TGCAGCGTTTCGGAAGCAACCTACGAGCAGTACTTC. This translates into CSVSEATYEQYF.

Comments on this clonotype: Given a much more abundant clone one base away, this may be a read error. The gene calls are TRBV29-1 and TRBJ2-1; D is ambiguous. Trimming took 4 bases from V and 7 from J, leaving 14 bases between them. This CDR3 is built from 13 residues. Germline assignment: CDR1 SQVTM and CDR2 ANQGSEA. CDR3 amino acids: CSVVETRGNEQFF. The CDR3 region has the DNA TGCAGCGTTGTAGAGACTCGCGGAAATGAGCAGTTCTTC.

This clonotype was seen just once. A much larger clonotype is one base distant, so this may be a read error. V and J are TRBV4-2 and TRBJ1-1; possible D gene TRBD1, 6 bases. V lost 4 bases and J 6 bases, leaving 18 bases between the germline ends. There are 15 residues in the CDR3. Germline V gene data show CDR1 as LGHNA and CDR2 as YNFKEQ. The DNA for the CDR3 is TGTGCCAGCAGCCGCCCTACAGGGTCGTTAGCTGAAGCTTTCTTT. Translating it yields CASSRPTGSLAEAFF.

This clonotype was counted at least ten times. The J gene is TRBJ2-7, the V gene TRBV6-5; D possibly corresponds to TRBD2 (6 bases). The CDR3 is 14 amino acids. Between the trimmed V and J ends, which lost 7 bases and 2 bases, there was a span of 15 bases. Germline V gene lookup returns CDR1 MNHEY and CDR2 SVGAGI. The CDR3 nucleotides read TGTGCCAGCAAGGGGAATCTAGCGCCCTACGAGCAGTACTTC. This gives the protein CASKGNLAPYEQYF.

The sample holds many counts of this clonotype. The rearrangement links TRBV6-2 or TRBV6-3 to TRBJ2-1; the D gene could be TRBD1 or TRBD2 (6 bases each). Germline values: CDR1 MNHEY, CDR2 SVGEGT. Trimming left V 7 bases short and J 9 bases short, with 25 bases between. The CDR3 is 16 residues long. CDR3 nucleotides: TGTGCCAGCAAGTTCGGTGGGGGGCGGATAGGCAGTGAGCAGTTCTTC. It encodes CASKFGGGRIGSEQFF.